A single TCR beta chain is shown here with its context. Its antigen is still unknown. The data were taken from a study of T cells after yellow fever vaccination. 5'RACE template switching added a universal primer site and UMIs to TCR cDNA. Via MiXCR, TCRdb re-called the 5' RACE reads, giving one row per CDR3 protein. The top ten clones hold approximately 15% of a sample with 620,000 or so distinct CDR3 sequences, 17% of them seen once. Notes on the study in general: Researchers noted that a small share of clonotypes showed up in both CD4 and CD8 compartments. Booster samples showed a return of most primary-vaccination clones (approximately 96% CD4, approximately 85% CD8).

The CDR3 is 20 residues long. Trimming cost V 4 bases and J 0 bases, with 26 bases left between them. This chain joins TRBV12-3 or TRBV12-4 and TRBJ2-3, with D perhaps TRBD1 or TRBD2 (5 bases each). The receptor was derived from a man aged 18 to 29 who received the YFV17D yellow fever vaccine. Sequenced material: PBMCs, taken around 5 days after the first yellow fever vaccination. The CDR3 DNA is TGTGCCAGCAGTTGGGTACGGGGCGAGTTCGGTTTAATTAGCACAGATACGCAGTATTTT. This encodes CASSWVRGEFGLISTDTQYF.